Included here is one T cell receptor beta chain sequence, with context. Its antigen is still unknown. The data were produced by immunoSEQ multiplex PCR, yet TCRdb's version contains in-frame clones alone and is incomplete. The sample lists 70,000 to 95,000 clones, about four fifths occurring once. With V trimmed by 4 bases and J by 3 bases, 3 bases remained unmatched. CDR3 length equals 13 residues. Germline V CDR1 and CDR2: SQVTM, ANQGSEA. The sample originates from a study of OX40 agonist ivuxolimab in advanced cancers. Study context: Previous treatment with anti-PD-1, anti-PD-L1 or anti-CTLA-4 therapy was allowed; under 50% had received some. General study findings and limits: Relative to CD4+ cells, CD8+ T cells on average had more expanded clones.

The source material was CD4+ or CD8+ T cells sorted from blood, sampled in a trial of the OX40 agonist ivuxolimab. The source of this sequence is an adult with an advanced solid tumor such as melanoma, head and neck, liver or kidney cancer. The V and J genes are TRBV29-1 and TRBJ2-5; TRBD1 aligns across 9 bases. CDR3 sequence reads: CSVVGQGKETQYF. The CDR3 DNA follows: TGCAGCGTTGTGGGACAGGGCAAAGAGACCCAGTACTTC.